This TCR beta chain was sequenced for a study of neoadjuvant anti-PD-1 for oral cavity cancer (dated by TCRdb to about 2021). Regarding the research as a whole: Before curative-intent surgical resection, most patients were given three to four biweekly doses of nivolumab at 3 mg/kg. Patients who did not progress were given a fourth nivolumab dose at about day 43 and had definitive surgical resection on days 50-56. Responders were defined as patients with complete response, partial response or stable disease by RECIST 1.1; non-responders were defined as patients with progression. The parent correlative cohort had over ten patients and a response rate of roughly 31%. Overall study results and their limits: Higher pretreatment blood TCRbeta clonality and lower post-treatment tumor TCRbeta clonality were correlated with higher pretreatment blood Treg/Th17 ratios. Within PBMCs, T cell clonality (Gini index) was significantly higher in non-responders than responders after neoadjuvant nivolumab. Only three patients per response group were included in the TCR analyses, and the authors called for validation in larger cohorts.

For deep sequencing, PBMC libraries mostly used around 500 ng of input genomic DNA, with six replicates for each sample. The immunoSEQ hsTCRbeta kit was used to prepare TCRbeta libraries, following the manufacturer's instructions. Sequencing of the completed libraries took place using an Illumina NovaSeq 6000 S4 flow cell after they had been pooled to around 3.3 nM. The paper's data handling went like this. The immunoSEQ Analyzer was used for raw data preprocessing and quality control. The analysis was limited to productive rearrangements, and each clonotype was defined by a unique CDR3 amino acid sequence. Using the R package tcR, the researchers computed the Gini-Simpson index as their estimate of repertoire clonality. Gini indices were compared with Student's t test, and associations with tumor size change were assessed by Pearson correlation. Here the immuneACCESS table is served through TCRdb, limited to in-frame sequences with V and J called. Missing clones are a known gap in these copies; in checked studies unresolved V genes cover under half, and the rest lacks a known reason. That table supplies the V and J calls and clone size; D and trimming were determined from the DNA. For this sample the table gives about 16,000 clones, of which about two thirds were detected only once. Approximately 3% of the sample belongs to the ten largest clones.

The CDR3 goes from the cysteine to the phenylalanine over 15 residues. The CDR3 DNA has 45 bases and is translated from base 1. V lost 4 bases and J lost 2 bases; the stretch between them is 14 bases long. CDR1 is given as SGHAT and CDR2 as FQNNGV, both from the germline V gene. In light of the paper, this sample's time point label describes: before neoadjuvant nivolumab. Patients had been newly diagnosed with stage II-IVA oral cavity squamous cell carcinoma, and no prior systemic or radiation treatment had been given to the patients. The cohort consisted of patients with HPV-negative, locally advanced oral cavity squamous cell carcinoma. Peripheral blood mononuclear cells were analyzed directly, without maintenance or expansion in culture. The samples were obtained from a longitudinal correlative study of a single-arm phase II trial testing neoadjuvant nivolumab in oral cavity squamous cell carcinoma. Subject-matched pre- and post-treatment PBMCs and tumors from three responders and three non-responders underwent genomic DNA-based TCRbeta sequencing. Peripheral blood mononuclear cells were collected before nivolumab treatment and were collected again after treatment, at the time of surgery. Genomic DNA was isolated from PBMCs using the Maxwell RSC DNA from Cells kit.

A note on this clone: Its binding antigen is unknown. No base-level quality is on record; no much larger clone is a single base apart.

The chain is encoded by TRBV11-2 joined to TRBJ2-5; a tentative D call is TRBD1 (6 bases match). The sequence was obtained from a person aged 35-79 years with oral cavity squamous cell carcinoma. Sample: PBMCs, taken before nivolumab (anti-PD-1) treatment. The bases are TGTGCCAGCAGCTCCACCTGGACAGCACAAGAGACCCAGTACTTC. This codes for CASSSTWTAQETQYF.